This TCR beta chain was sequenced for a study of memory CD4+ T cells and cytomegalovirus serostatus. The CDR3 runs to 15 residues. The germline V and J ends were trimmed by 0 bases and 1 base, with 9 bases remaining between them. In germline, CDR1 is LNHDA, CDR2 SQIVND (reference sequence). Sequencing was performed with immunoSEQ multiplex PCR; in TCRdb, only in-frame clones are kept and a portion is missing. Altogether some 60,000 clones are present, 70% to 75% being singletons, with the ten largest covering about 2.7%. The sort gate was single viable CD3+CD4+CD8-CD45RO+ cells for memory CD4+ T cells. Serostatus was set by detecting CMV pp150, pp28, p38, p52 IgG. This clone was seen more than once but under ten times.

Sequenced sample: memory CD4+ T cells from blood. This TCR was sampled from an adult in good health and CMV-seropositive. The chain is built from TRBV19 and TRBJ1-1, with D possibly TRBD1 on 5 matching bases. CDR3 nucleotide sequence: TGTGCCAGTAGTATAGAGGCAGGGTGGAACACTGAAGCTTTCTTT. It yields the protein CASSIEAGWNTEAFF.